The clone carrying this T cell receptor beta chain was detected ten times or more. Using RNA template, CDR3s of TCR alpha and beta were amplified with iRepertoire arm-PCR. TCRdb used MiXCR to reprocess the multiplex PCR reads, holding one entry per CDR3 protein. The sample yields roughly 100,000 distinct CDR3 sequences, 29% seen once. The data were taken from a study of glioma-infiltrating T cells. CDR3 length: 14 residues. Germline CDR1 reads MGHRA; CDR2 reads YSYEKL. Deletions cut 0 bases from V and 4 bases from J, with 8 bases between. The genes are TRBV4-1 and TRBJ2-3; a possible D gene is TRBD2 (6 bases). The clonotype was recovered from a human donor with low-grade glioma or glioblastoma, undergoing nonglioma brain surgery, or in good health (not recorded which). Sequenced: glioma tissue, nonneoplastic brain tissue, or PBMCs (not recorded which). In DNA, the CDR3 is TGCGCCAGCAGCCAAGATGGAGGGTCAGATACGCAGTATTTT. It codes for CASSQDGGSDTQYF.